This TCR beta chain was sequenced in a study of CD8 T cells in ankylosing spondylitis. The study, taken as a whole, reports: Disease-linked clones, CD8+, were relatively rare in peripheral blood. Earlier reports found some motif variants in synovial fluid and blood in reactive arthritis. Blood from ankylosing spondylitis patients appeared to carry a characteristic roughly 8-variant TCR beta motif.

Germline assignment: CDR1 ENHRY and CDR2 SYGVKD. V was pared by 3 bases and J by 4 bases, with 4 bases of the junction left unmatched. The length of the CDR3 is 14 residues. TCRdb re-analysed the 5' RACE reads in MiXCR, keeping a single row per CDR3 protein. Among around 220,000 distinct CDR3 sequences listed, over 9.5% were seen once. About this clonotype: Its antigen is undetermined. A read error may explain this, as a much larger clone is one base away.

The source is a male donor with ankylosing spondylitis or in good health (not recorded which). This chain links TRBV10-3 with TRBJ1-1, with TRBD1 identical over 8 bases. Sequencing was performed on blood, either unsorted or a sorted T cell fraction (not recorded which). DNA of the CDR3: TGTGCCATCAGTGAACAGGGGGTTGTCACTGAAGCTTTCTTT. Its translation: CAISEQGVVTEAFF.